This T cell receptor beta chain appears in the sequencing data of a study of post-analysis software for immune sequencing data. Study-wide background: Several disease courses (relapsing-remitting, secondary progressive and progressive-relapsing) of multiple sclerosis were included.

Each TCR beta cDNA library carried unique molecular identifiers. cDNA molecules numbering 400,000 to 550,000 came from roughly 1 to 10 million T cells. TCRdb independently ran MiXCR on the PCR reads; one entry per CDR3 protein. This repertoire shows approximately 660,000 distinct CDR3 sequences, approximately 59% found once; its top ten account for around 11%. This CDR3 has 14 amino acids. With 2 bases removed from V and 4 bases from J, the gap between germline ends came to 12 bases. Per germline, CDR1 SGHRS and CDR2 YFSETQ. Concerning this clonotype itself: Its antigen is still unknown.

Study-level points and caveats: Normalized Chao1 diversity was significantly lower in multiple sclerosis patients than in controls. Elevated frequency relative to controls characterized several TRBV segments in patients, TRBV5-6, TRBV5-1 and TRBV20-1 among them.

This sequence originates from a girl aged 2 to 9 with multiple sclerosis. J is TRBJ2-5 and V is TRBV5-1; D is possibly TRBD1 (7 bases). Source material: blood. The CDR3 spells CASSFQGGLETQYF. Written as DNA, the CDR3 is TGCGCCAGCAGCTTCCAGGGGGGCTTAGAGACCCAGTACTTC. Supplemented by reference TRBV5-1 and TRBJ2-5, the full variable domain reads KAGVTQTPRYLIKTRGQQVTLSCSPISGHRSVSWYQQTPGQGLQFLFEYFSETQRNKGNFPGRFSGRQFSNSRSEMNVSTLELGDSALYLCASSFQGGLETQYFGPGTRLLVL.